This entry lists 9 T cell receptor beta chains sequenced from one sample in a study of shared clonotypes between healthy human individuals. CD8 cells regarded as naive lacked CD45RO, were positively chosen for CCR7, and omitted terminally differentiated effector memory CD45RA+ cells. Only in-frame clones appear in the TCRdb table, and some are missing; sequencing was by immunoSEQ multiplex PCR. Among roughly 570,000 clones listed, 95% to 98% were seen once. The sequenced sample consisted of naive CD8+ T cells sorted from blood. The origin of the receptors is a young man in good health.

This rearrangement joins TRBV7-9 to TRBJ2-7; 10 nucleotides align to TRBD1. Germline-derived CDR1 and CDR2 are SEHNR and FQNEAQ (reference sequence). This CDR3 has 15 residues. The V gene end was trimmed by 7 bases and the J gene end by 3 bases; junction bases not matched to a gene: 9. The CDR3 sequence is CASTPPGTGVYEQYF. In DNA, the CDR3 is TGTGCCAGCACCCCTCCGGGGACAGGGGTCTACGAGCAGTACTTC.

V usage is TRBV4-1 and J usage is TRBJ2-7; 10 bases are shared with TRBD2. The CDR3 has 15 residues. From germline, CDR1 is MGHRA and CDR2 YSYEKL. V lost 5 bases and J lost 2; bases outside the gene matches: 6. CDR3 sequence: CASSFRTSGTYEQYF. The CDR3, as DNA: TGCGCCAGCAGCTTCAGGACTAGCGGAACCTACGAGCAGTACTTC.

The CDR3 here is CASSLRDTSNQPQHF. The CDR3 nucleotides read TGTGCCAGCAGTCTCCGGGACACCTCAAATCAGCCCCAGCATTTT. The chain uses TRBV5-5 and TRBJ1-5, with D perhaps TRBD1 (6 bases). Germline assignment: CDR1 SGHKS and CDR2 YYEKEE (reference sequence). CDR3 size: 15 residues. V was clipped by 5 bases and J by 4 bases, with 16 bases between them.

CDR3 loop: CASSATPYEQYF. The CDR3 nucleotides are TGTGCCAGCAGCGCTACCCCCTACGAGCAGTACTTC. The V and J genes are TRBV7-9 and TRBJ2-7; unclear D gene. Trimming removed 5 bases at V and 2 bases at J, with 7 bases between. The germline gives CDR1 SEHNR, CDR2 FQNEAQ (reference sequence). CDR3 size: 12 residues.

The chain employs TRBV2 and TRBJ2-7; D is perhaps TRBD2 (7 bases). Germline V lookup: CDR1 SNHLY, CDR2 FYNNEI. The CDR3 runs to 15 residues. V was clipped by 4 bases and J by 4 bases, with 17 bases between them. The CDR3 DNA reads TGTGCCAGCAGTGGCTATGGAGCGGGACATTACGAGCAGTACTTC. Translated: CASSGYGAGHYEQYF.

This chain uses TRBV5-1 with TRBJ2-7; weak D call: TRBD2 (5 bases). Germline loops: CDR1 SGHRS, CDR2 YFSETQ. The CDR3 consists of 14 residues. V was shortened by 0 bases and J by 7 bases, with 14 bases between the two germline ends. CDR3 sequence (DNA): TGCGCCAGCAGCTTGGCCGGGGTCATTGGTGAGCAGTACTTC. Translation gives CASSLAGVIGEQYF. The full variable domain, completed using reference TRBV5-1 and TRBJ2-7, is KAGVTQTPRYLIKTRGQQVTLSCSPISGHRSVSWYQQTPGQGLQFLFEYFSETQRNKGNFPGRFSGRQFSNSRSEMNVSTLELGDSALYLCASSLAGVIGEQYFGPGTRLTVT.

The genes are TRBV18 and TRBJ2-7; a weak D match, TRBD2 (5 bases). CDR3 length: 15 residues. Germline V lookup: CDR1 KGHSH, CDR2 LQKENI. The V and J ends lost 2 bases and 3 bases respectively, with 14 bases between them. The CDR3 protein is CASSPGPGNFYEQYF. The CDR3 DNA sequence: TGTGCCAGCTCACCAGGTCCGGGGAACTTCTACGAGCAGTACTTC.

The chain combines TRBV6-6 with TRBJ2-1, with D uncertain. Germline V gene lookup returns CDR1 MNHNY and CDR2 SVGAGI (reference sequence). V was cut by 4 bases and J by 9 bases, with 10 bases left in between. The CDR3 length is 12 residues. The CDR3 DNA is TGTGCCAGCAGTTCCGAGACGGCTGAGCAGTTCTTC. The encoded protein is CASSSETAEQFF.

The J gene is TRBJ1-1, the V gene TRBV27; D not resolved. CDR3 length: 16 amino acids. Germline V gene lookup returns CDR1 MNHEY and CDR2 SMNVEV (reference sequence). The V end was cut by 2 bases, the J end by 2 bases, with 15 bases between. The CDR3 bases are TGTGCCAGCAGTTTAATATTTACCGGGAGTAACACTGAAGCTTTCTTT. Translated: CASSLIFTGSNTEAFF.